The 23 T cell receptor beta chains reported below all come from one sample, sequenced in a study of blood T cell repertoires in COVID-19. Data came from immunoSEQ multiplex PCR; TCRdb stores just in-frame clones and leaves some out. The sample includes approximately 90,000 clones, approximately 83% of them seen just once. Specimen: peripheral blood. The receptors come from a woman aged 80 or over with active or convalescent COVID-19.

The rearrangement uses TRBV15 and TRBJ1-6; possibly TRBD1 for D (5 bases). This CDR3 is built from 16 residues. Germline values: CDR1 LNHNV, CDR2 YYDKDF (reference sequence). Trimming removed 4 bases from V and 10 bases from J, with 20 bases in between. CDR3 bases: TGTGCCACCAGCACCCGGCAGGGAGGATCTGGATCACCCCTCCACTTT. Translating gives CATSTRQGGSGSPLHF.

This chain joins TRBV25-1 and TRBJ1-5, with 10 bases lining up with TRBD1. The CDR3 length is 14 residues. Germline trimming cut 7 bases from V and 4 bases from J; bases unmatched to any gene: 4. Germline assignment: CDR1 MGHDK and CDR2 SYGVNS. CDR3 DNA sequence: TGTGCCAGCACGGGACAGGGGTTGAATCAGCCCCAGCATTTT. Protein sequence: CASTGQGLNQPQHF.

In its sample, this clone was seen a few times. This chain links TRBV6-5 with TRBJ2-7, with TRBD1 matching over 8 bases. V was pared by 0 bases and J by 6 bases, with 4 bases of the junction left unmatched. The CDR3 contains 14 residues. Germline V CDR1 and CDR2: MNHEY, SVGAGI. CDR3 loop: CASSYSPGGTEQYF. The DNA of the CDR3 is TGTGCCAGCAGTTACTCGCCAGGGGGCACCGAGCAGTACTTC.

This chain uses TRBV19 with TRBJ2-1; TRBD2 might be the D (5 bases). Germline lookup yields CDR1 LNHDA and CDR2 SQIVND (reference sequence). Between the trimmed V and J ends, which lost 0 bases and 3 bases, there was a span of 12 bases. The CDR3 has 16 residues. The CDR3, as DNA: TGTGCCAGTAGTATAGATAATAGCGTCGTCTACAATGAGCAGTTCTTC. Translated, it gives CASSIDNSVVYNEQFF.

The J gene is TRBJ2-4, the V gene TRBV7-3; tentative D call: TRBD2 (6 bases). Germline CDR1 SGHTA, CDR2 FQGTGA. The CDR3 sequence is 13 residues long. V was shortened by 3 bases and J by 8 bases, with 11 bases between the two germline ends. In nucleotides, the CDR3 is TGTGCCAGCAGCTTCCGGCCGGGGGACATTCAGTACTTC. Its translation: CASSFRPGDIQYF.

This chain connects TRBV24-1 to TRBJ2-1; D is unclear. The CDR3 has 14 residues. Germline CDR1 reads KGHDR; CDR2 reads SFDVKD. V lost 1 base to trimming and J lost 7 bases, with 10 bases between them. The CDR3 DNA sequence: TGTGCCACCAGTGATTTCCCCCTGACTAATGAGCAGTTCTTC. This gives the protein CATSDFPLTNEQFF.

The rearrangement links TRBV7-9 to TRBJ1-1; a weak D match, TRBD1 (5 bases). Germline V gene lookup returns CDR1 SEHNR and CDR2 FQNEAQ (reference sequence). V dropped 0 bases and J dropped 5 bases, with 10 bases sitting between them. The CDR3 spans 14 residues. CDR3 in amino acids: CASSLASRATEAFF. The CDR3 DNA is TGTGCCAGCAGCTTAGCGAGCAGGGCGACTGAAGCTTTCTTT.

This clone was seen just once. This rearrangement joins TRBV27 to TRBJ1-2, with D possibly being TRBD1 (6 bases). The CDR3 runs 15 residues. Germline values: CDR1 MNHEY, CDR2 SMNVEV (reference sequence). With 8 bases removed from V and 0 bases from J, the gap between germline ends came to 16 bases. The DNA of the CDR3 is TGTGCCAGCGGATCCACAGGGACAACTAACTATGGCTACACCTTC. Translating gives CASGSTGTTNYGYTF.

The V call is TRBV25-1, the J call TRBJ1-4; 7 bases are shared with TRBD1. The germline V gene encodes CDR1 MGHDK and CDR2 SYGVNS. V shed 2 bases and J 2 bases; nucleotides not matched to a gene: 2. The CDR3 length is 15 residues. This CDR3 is CASSETGVTNEKLFF. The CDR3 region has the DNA TGTGCCAGCAGTGAAACAGGGGTCACTAATGAAAAACTGTTTTTT. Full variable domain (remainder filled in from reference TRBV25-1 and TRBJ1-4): EADIYQTPRYLVIGTGKKITLECSQTMGHDKMYWYQQDPGMELHLIHYSYGVNSTEKGDLSSESTVSRIRTEHFPLTLESARPSHTSQYLCASSETGVTNEKLFFGSGTQLSVL.

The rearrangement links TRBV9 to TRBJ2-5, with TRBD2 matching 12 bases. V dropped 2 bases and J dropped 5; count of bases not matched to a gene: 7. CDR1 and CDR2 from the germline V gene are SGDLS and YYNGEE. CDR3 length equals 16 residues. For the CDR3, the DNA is TGTGCCAGCAGCGTGAGCCTAGCGGGAGGGCCGGAGACCCAGTACTTC. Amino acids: CASSVSLAGGPETQYF.

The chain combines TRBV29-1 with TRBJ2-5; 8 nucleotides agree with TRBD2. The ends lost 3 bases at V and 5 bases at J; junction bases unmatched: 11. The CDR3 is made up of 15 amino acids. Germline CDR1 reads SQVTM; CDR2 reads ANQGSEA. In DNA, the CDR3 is TGCAGCGTTGACGGCGCGGGAGGTGGTCAGGAGACCCAGTACTTC. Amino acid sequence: CSVDGAGGGQETQYF.

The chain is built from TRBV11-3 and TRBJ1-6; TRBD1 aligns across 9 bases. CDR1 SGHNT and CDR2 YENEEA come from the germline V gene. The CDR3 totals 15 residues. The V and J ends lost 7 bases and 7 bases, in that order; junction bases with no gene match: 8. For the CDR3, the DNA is TGTGCCAGCACCTCTACAGGGGGCGCGAATTCACCCCTCCACTTT. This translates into CASTSTGGANSPLHF.

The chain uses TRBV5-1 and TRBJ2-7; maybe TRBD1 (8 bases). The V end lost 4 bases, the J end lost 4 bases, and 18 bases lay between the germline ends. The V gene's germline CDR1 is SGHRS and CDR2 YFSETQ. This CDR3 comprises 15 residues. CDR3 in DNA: TGCGCCAGCAGCCTACACGGACAGGGACTATACGAGCAGTACTTC. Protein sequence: CASSLHGQGLYEQYF.

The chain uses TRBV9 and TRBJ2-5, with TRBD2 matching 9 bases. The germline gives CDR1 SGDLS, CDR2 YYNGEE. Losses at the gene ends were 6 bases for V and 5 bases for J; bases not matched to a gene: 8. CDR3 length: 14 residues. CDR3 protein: CASTSGLAEETQYF. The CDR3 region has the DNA TGTGCCAGCACGTCGGGACTAGCAGAGGAGACCCAGTACTTC.

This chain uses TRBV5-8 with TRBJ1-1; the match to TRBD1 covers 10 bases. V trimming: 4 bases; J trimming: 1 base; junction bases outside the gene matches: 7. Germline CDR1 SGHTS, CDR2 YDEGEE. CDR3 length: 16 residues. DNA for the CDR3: TGTGCCAGCAGCCTGGACAGGGGGGGGTGGAACACTGAAGCTTTCTTT. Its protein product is CASSLDRGGWNTEAFF.

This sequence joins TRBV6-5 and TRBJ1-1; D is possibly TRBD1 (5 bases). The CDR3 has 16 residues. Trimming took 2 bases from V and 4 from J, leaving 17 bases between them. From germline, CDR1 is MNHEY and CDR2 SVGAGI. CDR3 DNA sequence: TGTGCCAGCAGTTACCTCAAAAGGAGGGGTGCCACTGAAGCTTTCTTT. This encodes CASSYLKRRGATEAFF.

Written as DNA, the CDR3 is TGTGCCAGCAGCCGGGACAGAAATCAGCCCCAGCATTTT. As protein: CASSRDRNQPQHF. The chain is built from TRBV28 and TRBJ1-5, with TRBD1 matching 7 bases. The V segment lost 6 bases and the J segment 4 bases; nucleotides outside the gene matches: 3. This CDR3 contains 13 residues. CDR1 is MDHEN and CDR2 is SYDVKM in the germline V gene.

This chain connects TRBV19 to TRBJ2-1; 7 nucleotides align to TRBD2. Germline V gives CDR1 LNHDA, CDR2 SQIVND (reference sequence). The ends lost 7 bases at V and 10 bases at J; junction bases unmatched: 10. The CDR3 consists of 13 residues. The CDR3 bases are TGTGCCAGTACCGAATCCCGGGGAGGGGAGCAGTTCTTC. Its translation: CASTESRGGEQFF.

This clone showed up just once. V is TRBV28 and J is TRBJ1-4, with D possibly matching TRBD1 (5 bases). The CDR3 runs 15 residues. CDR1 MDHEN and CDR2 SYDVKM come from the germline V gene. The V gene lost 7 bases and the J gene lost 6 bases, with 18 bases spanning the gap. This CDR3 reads CASTKTGGGYEKLFF. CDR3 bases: TGTGCCAGCACTAAAACCGGGGGGGGATATGAAAAACTGTTTTTT.

The CDR3 reads CAWNPGGGGTQYF. As DNA, the CDR3 is TGTGCCTGGAACCCCGGAGGGGGCGGGACCCAGTACTTC. The gene calls are TRBV30 and TRBJ2-5; tentatively, D is TRBD1 (7 bases). The length of the CDR3 is 13 residues. Germline CDR1 and CDR2: GTSNPN and SVGIG (reference sequence). Trimming pared 4 bases from V and 7 bases from J, leaving 16 bases between.

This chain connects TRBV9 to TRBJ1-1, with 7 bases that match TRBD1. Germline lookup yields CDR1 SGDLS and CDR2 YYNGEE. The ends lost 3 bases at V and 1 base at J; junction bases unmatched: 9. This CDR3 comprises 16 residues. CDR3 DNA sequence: TGTGCCAGCAGCGGAGACCCGGGACAGAGGAACACTGAAGCTTTCTTT. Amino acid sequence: CASSGDPGQRNTEAFF.

CDR3 DNA: TGTGCCAGTAGTATAGACCCCCCAGGGGGGCTACGGGAGACCCAGTACTTC. Its protein is CASSIDPPGGLRETQYF. The rearrangement links TRBV19 to TRBJ2-5, with D perhaps matching TRBD1 (7 bases). V lost 0 bases and J lost 5, with 19 bases in between. In germline, CDR1 is LNHDA, CDR2 SQIVND (reference sequence). The CDR3 has 17 amino acids.

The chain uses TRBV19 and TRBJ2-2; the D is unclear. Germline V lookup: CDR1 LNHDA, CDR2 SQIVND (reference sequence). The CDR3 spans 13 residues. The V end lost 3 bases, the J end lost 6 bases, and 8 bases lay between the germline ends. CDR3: CASSISQSGELFF. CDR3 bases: TGTGCCAGTAGTATTTCGCAGTCCGGGGAGCTGTTTTTT.